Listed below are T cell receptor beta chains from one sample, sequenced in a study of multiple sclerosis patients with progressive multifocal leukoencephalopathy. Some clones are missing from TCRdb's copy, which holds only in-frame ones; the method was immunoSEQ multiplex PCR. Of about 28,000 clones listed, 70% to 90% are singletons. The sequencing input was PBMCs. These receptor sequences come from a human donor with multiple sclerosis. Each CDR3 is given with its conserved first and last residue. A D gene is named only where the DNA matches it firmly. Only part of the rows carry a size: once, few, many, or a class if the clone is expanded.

CDR3 protein: CASSTGQGGGNTIYF; CDR3 DNA: TGTGCCAGCAGCACCGGACAGGGAGGGGGAAACACCATATATTTT; V gene: TRBV6-1; CDR3 length: 15; D gene: TRBD1; clone size: large; J gene: TRBJ1-3
CDR3 protein: CASRASSGNTIYF; CDR3 DNA: TGTGCCAGCAGGGCATCGAGTGGAAACACCATATATTTT; V gene: TRBV9; CDR3 length: 13; D gene: -; clone size: -; J gene: TRBJ1-3
CDR3 protein: CASSLKQIMNTEAFF; CDR3 DNA: TGTGCCAGCAGCCTGAAGCAGATTATGAACACTGAAGCTTTCTTT; V gene: TRBV5-6; CDR3 length: 15; D gene: -; clone size: -; J gene: TRBJ1-1
CDR3 protein: CASSEGGASIYEQYF; CDR3 DNA: TGTGCCAGCAGTGAGGGGGGCGCGTCGATCTACGAGCAGTACTTC; V gene: TRBV6-1; CDR3 length: 15; D gene: -; clone size: -; J gene: TRBJ2-7
CDR3 protein: CASSQEPPMLRGNDQPQHF; CDR3 DNA: TGCGCCAGCAGCCAAGAACCCCCAATGCTCAGGGGGAATGACCAGCCCCAGCATTTT; V gene: TRBV4-1; CDR3 length: 19; D gene: TRBD1; clone size: -; J gene: TRBJ1-5
CDR3 protein: CASSWTVQETQYF; CDR3 DNA: TGTGCCAGCAGCTGGACAGTCCAAGAGACCCAGTACTTC; V gene: TRBV7-8; CDR3 length: 13; D gene: -; clone size: -; J gene: TRBJ2-5
CDR3 protein: CASSLDRQAWSPEQYF; CDR3 DNA: TGTGCCAGCAGCTTAGACCGACAGGCATGGTCACCCGAGCAGTACTTC; V gene: TRBV11-2; CDR3 length: 16; D gene: -; clone size: -; J gene: TRBJ2-7
CDR3 protein: CASSGLSTDTQYF; CDR3 DNA: TGCGCCAGCAGCGGACTTAGCACAGATACGCAGTATTTT; V gene: TRBV5-1; CDR3 length: 13; D gene: -; clone size: -; J gene: TRBJ2-3
CDR3 protein: CASSYSLMAGEQFF; CDR3 DNA: TGTGCCAGCAGTTACTCTTTGATGGCGGGTGAGCAGTTCTTC; V gene: TRBV6-5; CDR3 length: 14; D gene: -; clone size: -; J gene: TRBJ2-1
CDR3 protein: CASSDPGLQETQYF; CDR3 DNA: TGTGCCAGCAGTGACCCAGGACTCCAAGAGACCCAGTACTTC; V gene: TRBV28; CDR3 length: 14; D gene: -; clone size: -; J gene: TRBJ2-5
CDR3 protein: CASTSGTNAGELFF; CDR3 DNA: TGTGCCAGCACCTCCGGGACTAACGCCGGGGAGCTGTTTTTT; V gene: TRBV2; CDR3 length: 14; D gene: TRBD2; clone size: -; J gene: TRBJ2-2
CDR3 protein: CASSEAGQGAPQPQHF; CDR3 DNA: TGTGCCAGCAGTGAAGCGGGCCAGGGGGCGCCTCAGCCCCAGCATTTT; V gene: TRBV6-1; CDR3 length: 16; D gene: TRBD1; clone size: -; J gene: TRBJ1-5
CDR3 protein: CASTLQGRGTDTQYF; CDR3 DNA: TGTGCCAGTACTCTTCAGGGGCGCGGCACAGATACGCAGTATTTT; V gene: TRBV19; CDR3 length: 15; D gene: -; clone size: -; J gene: TRBJ2-3
CDR3 protein: CASSQEQTLSGNTIYF; CDR3 DNA: TGCGCCAGCAGCCAAGAACAAACTCTCTCTGGAAACACCATATATTTT; V gene: TRBV4-1; CDR3 length: 16; D gene: -; clone size: medium-sized; J gene: TRBJ1-3
CDR3 protein: CASSDSGTGYAYSEAFF; CDR3 DNA: TGTGCCAGCAGTGATTCCGGGACAGGGTATGCCTACTCTGAAGCTTTCTTT; V gene: TRBV25-1; CDR3 length: 17; D gene: TRBD1; clone size: -; J gene: TRBJ1-1
CDR3 protein: CASARQGSSYNSPLHF; CDR3 DNA: TGTGCCAGCGCAAGACAGGGTAGCTCCTATAATTCACCCCTCCACTTT; V gene: TRBV14; CDR3 length: 16; D gene: TRBD1; clone size: -; J gene: TRBJ1-6
CDR3 protein: CASSQLYQPQHF; CDR3 DNA: TGTGCCAGCAGTCAACTTTATCAGCCCCAGCATTTT; V gene: TRBV6-6; CDR3 length: 12; D gene: -; clone size: few; J gene: TRBJ1-5
CDR3 protein: CASSLGPSTDTQYF; CDR3 DNA: TGTGCCAGCTCCCTGGGCCCTAGCACAGATACGCAGTATTTT; V gene: TRBV6-4; CDR3 length: 14; D gene: -; clone size: -; J gene: TRBJ2-3
CDR3 protein: CASAKSIPGKTYGYTF; CDR3 DNA: TGTGCCAGCGCTAAATCCATACCAGGAAAGACCTATGGCTACACCTTC; V gene: TRBV5-4; CDR3 length: 16; D gene: -; clone size: -; J gene: TRBJ1-2
CDR3 protein: CAWRLDSLVAFF; CDR3 DNA: TGTGCCTGGAGGTTGGACAGTTTGGTAGCTTTCTTT; V gene: TRBV30; CDR3 length: 12; D gene: -; clone size: -; J gene: TRBJ1-1
CDR3 protein: CASRWGPNTEAFF; CDR3 DNA: TGTGCCAGCAGATGGGGACCGAACACTGAAGCTTTCTTT; V gene: TRBV6-4; CDR3 length: 13; D gene: -; clone size: -; J gene: TRBJ1-1
CDR3 protein: CASSASWGALAKNIQYF; CDR3 DNA: TGTGCCAGCAGCGCCTCATGGGGGGCACTAGCCAAAAACATTCAGTACTTC; V gene: TRBV7-2; CDR3 length: 17; D gene: -; clone size: -; J gene: TRBJ2-4
CDR3 protein: CASSLGLGGTDTQYF; CDR3 DNA: TGTGCCAGCAGCCTTGGGCTGGGGGGTACAGATACGCAGTATTTT; V gene: TRBV7-3; CDR3 length: 15; D gene: -; clone size: -; J gene: TRBJ2-3
CDR3 protein: CATQGTGNTIYF; CDR3 DNA: TGTGCCACCCAGGGGACAGGAAACACCATATATTTT; V gene: TRBV10-3; CDR3 length: 12; D gene: -; clone size: few; J gene: TRBJ1-3
CDR3 protein: CASSHKRISYGYTF; CDR3 DNA: TGTGCCAGCAGTCACAAAAGGATTAGCTATGGCTACACCTTC; V gene: TRBV5-6; CDR3 length: 14; D gene: -; clone size: -; J gene: TRBJ1-2
CDR3 protein: CASSGDSHNEQFF; CDR3 DNA: TGTGCCAGCAGTGGGGACAGTCACAATGAGCAGTTCTTC; V gene: TRBV6-1; CDR3 length: 13; D gene: TRBD1; clone size: -; J gene: TRBJ2-1
CDR3 protein: CASSPTGGAGNTEAFF; CDR3 DNA: TGCGCCAGCAGCCCAACAGGGGGCGCGGGAAACACTGAAGCTTTCTTT; V gene: TRBV5-1; CDR3 length: 16; D gene: TRBD1; clone size: once; J gene: TRBJ1-1
CDR3 protein: CASSFLTGGGIGNQPQHF; CDR3 DNA: TGTGCCAGCAGTTTTTTGACAGGGGGCGGGATAGGCAATCAGCCCCAGCATTTT; V gene: TRBV28; CDR3 length: 18; D gene: TRBD1; clone size: -; J gene: TRBJ1-5
CDR3 protein: CASSQEPRETQYF; CDR3 DNA: TGCGCCAGCAGCCAAGAACCGCGAGAGACCCAGTACTTC; V gene: TRBV4-1; CDR3 length: 13; D gene: -; clone size: -; J gene: TRBJ2-5
CDR3 protein: CASTAGPGQGSGANVLTF; CDR3 DNA: TGCGCCAGCACCGCGGGACCGGGACAGGGCTCTGGGGCCAACGTCCTGACTTTC; V gene: TRBV5-1; CDR3 length: 18; D gene: TRBD1; clone size: few; J gene: TRBJ2-6
CDR3 protein: CASSEEGAGISPLHF; CDR3 DNA: TGTGCCAGCAGTGAGGAGGGAGCGGGGATTTCACCCCTCCACTTT; V gene: TRBV6-1; CDR3 length: 15; D gene: -; clone size: -; J gene: TRBJ1-6
CDR3 protein: CASSLGERETQYF; CDR3 DNA: TGTGCCAGCAGCTTAGGGGAAAGAGAGACCCAGTACTTC; V gene: TRBV11-2; CDR3 length: 13; D gene: -; clone size: once; J gene: TRBJ2-5
CDR3 protein: CASSHSRFRTSPPGEQYF; CDR3 DNA: TGTGCCAGCAGCCACTCCCGATTTAGGACATCCCCCCCGGGTGAGCAGTACTTC; V gene: TRBV7-2; CDR3 length: 18; D gene: -; clone size: -; J gene: TRBJ2-7
CDR3 protein: CASSPISGTPPGGEQFF; CDR3 DNA: TGTGCCAGCAGCCCTATTTCCGGGACTCCTCCGGGAGGTGAGCAGTTCTTC; V gene: TRBV7-2; CDR3 length: 17; D gene: TRBD2; clone size: -; J gene: TRBJ2-1
CDR3 protein: CASSPATSGGYNEQFF; CDR3 DNA: TGTGCCAGCAGCCCGGCGACTAGCGGGGGGTACAATGAGCAGTTCTTC; V gene: TRBV7-3; CDR3 length: 16; D gene: TRBD2; clone size: -; J gene: TRBJ2-1
CDR3 protein: CASSFQGADGYTF; CDR3 DNA: TGTGCCAGCAGCTTTCAGGGGGCGGATGGCTACACCTTC; V gene: TRBV11-2; CDR3 length: 13; D gene: TRBD1; clone size: -; J gene: TRBJ1-2
CDR3 protein: CASSGTIEAFF; CDR3 DNA: TGTGCCAGCAGTGGGACTATTGAAGCTTTCTTT; V gene: TRBV2; CDR3 length: 11; D gene: -; clone size: once; J gene: TRBJ1-1
CDR3 protein: CATSTRPSWNQPQHF; CDR3 DNA: TGTGCCACCAGCACCAGACCAAGTTGGAATCAGCCCCAGCATTTT; V gene: TRBV15; CDR3 length: 15; D gene: -; clone size: -; J gene: TRBJ1-5
CDR3 protein: CASSYSSQGESQYF; CDR3 DNA: TGTGCCAGCAGTTACTCCAGCCAGGGAGAGTCCCAGTACTTC; V gene: TRBV6-5; CDR3 length: 14; D gene: -; clone size: -; J gene: TRBJ2-5
CDR3 protein: CASSQDRDRDGQPQHF; CDR3 DNA: TGCGCCAGCAGCCAAGATCGGGACAGGGACGGTCAGCCCCAGCATTTT; V gene: TRBV4-3; CDR3 length: 16; D gene: TRBD1; clone size: -; J gene: TRBJ1-5
CDR3 protein: CASSSYRGGGQPQHF; CDR3 DNA: TGTGCCAGCAGCTCTTACAGGGGGGGAGGTCAGCCCCAGCATTTT; V gene: TRBV5-6; CDR3 length: 15; D gene: TRBD1; clone size: -; J gene: TRBJ1-5
CDR3 protein: CASSLSETTNEKLFF; CDR3 DNA: TGTGCCAGCAGCTTATCCGAGACAACTAATGAAAAACTGTTTTTT; V gene: TRBV7-8; CDR3 length: 15; D gene: -; clone size: -; J gene: TRBJ1-4
CDR3 protein: CASSQDEFGSYGYTF; CDR3 DNA: TGCGCCAGCAGCCAAGATGAATTCGGGAGCTATGGCTACACCTTC; V gene: TRBV4-1; CDR3 length: 15; D gene: -; clone size: -; J gene: TRBJ1-2
CDR3 protein: CASSQGLISYEQYF; CDR3 DNA: TGTGCCAGCAGTCAGGGACTGATATCCTACGAGCAGTACTTC; V gene: TRBV28; CDR3 length: 14; D gene: -; clone size: -; J gene: TRBJ2-7
CDR3 protein: CASSQNRDYGYTF; CDR3 DNA: TGCGCCAGCAGCCAAAACAGGGACTATGGCTACACCTTC; V gene: TRBV4-3; CDR3 length: 13; D gene: -; clone size: -; J gene: TRBJ1-2
CDR3 protein: CASSSGLAGDTQYF; CDR3 DNA: TGTGCTAGCAGCTCGGGACTAGCGGGGGATACGCAGTATTTT; V gene: TRBV7-7; CDR3 length: 14; D gene: TRBD2; clone size: -; J gene: TRBJ2-3
CDR3 protein: CASSNGAHQPQHF; CDR3 DNA: TGTGCCAGCAGTAACGGGGCTCACCAGCCCCAGCATTTT; V gene: TRBV27; CDR3 length: 13; D gene: -; clone size: -; J gene: TRBJ1-5
CDR3 protein: CASSTSSYEQYF; CDR3 DNA: TGTGCCAGTAGTACCAGTTCCTACGAGCAGTACTTC; V gene: TRBV19; CDR3 length: 12; D gene: -; clone size: few; J gene: TRBJ2-7
CDR3 protein: CASTADPTDTQYF; CDR3 DNA: TGTGCCAGCACGGCTGACCCCACAGATACGCAGTATTTT; V gene: TRBV6-5; CDR3 length: 13; D gene: -; clone size: -; J gene: TRBJ2-3
CDR3 protein: CASSVEAGANQPQHF; CDR3 DNA: TGTGCCAGCAGCGTAGAGGCAGGGGCCAATCAGCCCCAGCATTTT; V gene: TRBV9; CDR3 length: 15; D gene: -; clone size: few; J gene: TRBJ1-5
CDR3 protein: CASSTSRSAYEQYF; CDR3 DNA: TGTGCCAGTAGTACGTCACGTAGTGCTTACGAGCAGTACTTC; V gene: TRBV19; CDR3 length: 14; D gene: -; clone size: -; J gene: TRBJ2-7
CDR3 protein: CASSRVRGGIEQFF; CDR3 DNA: TGTGCCAGCAGCCGAGTCAGGGGTGGTATTGAGCAGTTCTTC; V gene: TRBV11-2; CDR3 length: 14; D gene: -; clone size: once; J gene: TRBJ2-1
CDR3 protein: CASSERQGLASEQYF; CDR3 DNA: TGTGCCAGCAGTGAACGGCAGGGGCTAGCCTCCGAGCAGTACTTC; V gene: TRBV6-1; CDR3 length: 15; D gene: -; clone size: -; J gene: TRBJ2-7
CDR3 protein: CASSVDNSPLHF; CDR3 DNA: TGTGCCAGCAGCGTGGATAATTCACCCCTCCACTTT; V gene: TRBV7-6; CDR3 length: 12; D gene: -; clone size: -; J gene: TRBJ1-6
CDR3 protein: CASSDGTGETGELFF; CDR3 DNA: TGTGCCAGCAGTGATGGGACAGGTGAAACCGGGGAGCTGTTTTTT; V gene: TRBV6-1; CDR3 length: 15; D gene: TRBD1; clone size: -; J gene: TRBJ2-2